This record covers a single T cell receptor (beta chain). Here immunoSEQ multiplex PCR was the method, and the copy in TCRdb shows in-frame clones only, minus some. The sample lists around 2.3 million clones, almost 96% occurring once. This specimen belongs to a study of shared clonotypes between healthy human individuals. This receptor was taken from a man younger than 35 in good health. Sample: naive CD4+ T cells sorted from blood. Subset noted: CD45RA+ positively selected.

The CDR3 nucleotides are TGCGCCAGCAGCCAAGGAGACACAAAAACCTACGAGCAGTACTTC. It specifies CASSQGDTKTYEQYF. This sequence joins TRBV4-1 and TRBJ2-7; D gene unclear. This CDR3 is 15 amino acids long. Germline loops: CDR1 MGHRA, CDR2 YSYEKL. V was cut by 1 base and J by 2 bases, with 12 bases left in between.